This T cell receptor beta chain was sequenced during a study of shared clonotypes between healthy human individuals. This CDR3 is built from 17 residues. Deletions cut 4 bases from V and 5 bases from J, with 23 bases between. Only in-frame clones appear in the TCRdb table, and some are missing; sequencing was by immunoSEQ multiplex PCR. The data hold around 2.1 million clones, with approximately 94% observed a single time. Study-wide results and limits: Donors were few, which limited the genetic and exposure-history diversity represented.

On this clone: Its antigen is still unknown.

Cells designated naive CD8 were CD45RO-negative and were positively selected for CCR7, with terminally differentiated effector memory CD45RA+ cells excluded. Sequenced sample: naive CD8+ T cells from PBMCs. The clonotype comes from a man younger than 35 in good health. Some clones in this sample may be carry-over from other donors' samples. The V and J genes are TRBV23-1 and TRBJ2-5; the D gene is possibly TRBD1 (6 bases). TRBV23-1 is an open reading frame whose function is uncertain. The DNA of the CDR3 is TGCGCCAGCAGTCCCCGGTACAGGGCTGGGGTGTGGGAGACCCAGTACTTC. Encoded protein: CASSPRYRAGVWETQYF.